This paragraph covers one T cell receptor beta chain sequence. The antigen is not known. The germline CDR1 and CDR2 sequences are KGHSH and LQKENI. The V gene lost 3 bases and the J gene lost 1 base, with 9 bases spanning the gap. This CDR3 has 14 residues. This entry is derived from a study of T cells in localized non-small cell lung cancer. Study-wide results and limits: Uninvolved neighboring lung showed the greatest T cell clonality, exceeding tumor. Detection in adjacent lung was observed for a median about 50 of the top 100 tumor clones. Heterogeneity remains possible, as sequencing covered one tumor region only.

Some clones are missing from TCRdb's copy, which holds only in-frame ones; the method was immunoSEQ multiplex PCR. The sample shows under 35,000 clones, about four fifths of them seen only once. Source: peripheral blood, taken before any cancer treatment. The clonotype originates from a male donor at least 60 years old with stage III squamous cell lung carcinoma. This chain connects TRBV18 to TRBJ1-1, with D tentatively TRBD1 (5 bases). The CDR3: CASSPTGENTEAFF. CDR3 DNA sequence: TGTGCCAGCTCACCCACGGGGGAGAACACTGAAGCTTTCTTT.